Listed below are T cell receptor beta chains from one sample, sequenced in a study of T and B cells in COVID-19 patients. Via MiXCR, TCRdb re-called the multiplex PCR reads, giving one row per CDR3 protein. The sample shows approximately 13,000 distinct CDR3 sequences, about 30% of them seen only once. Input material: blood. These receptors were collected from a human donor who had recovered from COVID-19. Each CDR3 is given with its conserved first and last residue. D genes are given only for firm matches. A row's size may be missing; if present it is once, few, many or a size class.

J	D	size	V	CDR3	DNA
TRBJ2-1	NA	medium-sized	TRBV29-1	CSVLGGDTQSSYNEQFF	TGCAGCGTTCTGGGGGGGGACACCCAGAGCTCCTACAATGAGCAGTTCTTC
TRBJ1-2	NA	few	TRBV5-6	CASSLVGLHGYTF	TGTGCCAGCAGCTTGGTTGGGCTGCATGGCTACACCTTC
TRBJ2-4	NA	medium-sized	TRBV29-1	CSVRRNELAYF	TGCAGCGTTCGACGGAACGAACTCGCGTACTTC
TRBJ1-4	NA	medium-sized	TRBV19	CASSTRGSHEKLFF	TGTGCCAGTAGTACCCGTGGGAGTCATGAAAAACTGTTTTTT
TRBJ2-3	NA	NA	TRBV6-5	CASSGGTDTQYF	TGTGCCAGCAGCGGGGGCACAGATACGCAGTATTTT
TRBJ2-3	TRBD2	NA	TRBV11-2	CASSMPSGGAPDTQYF	TGTGCCAGCAGCATGCCTAGCGGGGGGGCCCCAGATACGCAGTATTTT
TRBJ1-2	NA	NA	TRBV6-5	CASSYQGEYGYTF	TGTGCCAGCAGTTACCAGGGAGAATATGGCTACACCTTC
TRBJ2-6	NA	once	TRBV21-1	CASSKGGSGISGANVLTF	TGTGCCAGCAGCAAAGGGGGTAGCGGGATCTCTGGGGCCAACGTCCTGACTTTC
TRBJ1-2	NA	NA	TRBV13	CASSLRFVESYGYTF	TGTGCCAGCAGCTTAAGGTTCGTCGAATCTTATGGCTACACCTTC
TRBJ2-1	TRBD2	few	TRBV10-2	CASSPSLAGGGNEQFF	TGCGCCAGCAGTCCATCCCTAGCGGGGGGTGGCAATGAGCAGTTCTTC
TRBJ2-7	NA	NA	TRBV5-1	CASSFAYEQYF	TGCGCCAGCAGCTTTGCCTACGAGCAGTACTTC
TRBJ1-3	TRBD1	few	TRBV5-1	CASSGTGGASGNTIYF	TGCGCCAGCAGCGGGACAGGGGGTGCCTCTGGAAACACCATATATTTT
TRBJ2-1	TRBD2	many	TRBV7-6	CASSQSGLAGGSYNEQFF	TGTGCCAGCAGCCAGTCAGGACTAGCGGGAGGGTCCTACAATGAGCAGTTCTTC
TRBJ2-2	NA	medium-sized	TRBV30	CAWTGRLGGELFF	TGTGCCTGGACTGGCCGCCTGGGCGGGGAGCTGTTTTTT
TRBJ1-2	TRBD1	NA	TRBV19	CSSRDPGQGNYGYTF	TGTTCCTCGAGGGACCCGGGACAGGGGAACTATGGCTACACCTTC
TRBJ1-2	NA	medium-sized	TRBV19	CASTLLGGYGYTF	TGTGCCAGTACCCTACTGGGAGGCTATGGCTACACCTTC
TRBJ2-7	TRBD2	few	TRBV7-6	CASSSGGTQGRSYEQYF	TGTGCCAGCAGTTCGGGGGGGACGCAGGGAAGAAGCTACGAGCAGTACTTC
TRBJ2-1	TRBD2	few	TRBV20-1	CSVVAGGSYNEQFF	TGCAGTGTGGTAGCGGGGGGATCCTACAATGAGCAGTTCTTC
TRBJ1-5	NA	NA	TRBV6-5	CASSLDPGWDTHQPQHF	TGTGCCAGCAGTTTGGATCCGGGGTGGGACACTCATCAGCCCCAGCATTTT
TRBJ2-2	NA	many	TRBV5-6	CASSLADTGELFF	TGTGCCAGCAGCTTGGCGGACACCGGGGAGCTGTTTTTT
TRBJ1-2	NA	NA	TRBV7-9	CASSLGGMGGYTF	TGTGCCAGCAGCTTAGGTGGGATGGGTGGCTACACCTTC
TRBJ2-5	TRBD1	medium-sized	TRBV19	CASSSNRGSQETQYF	TGTGCCAGTAGTAGTAACAGGGGCTCTCAAGAGACCCAGTACTTC
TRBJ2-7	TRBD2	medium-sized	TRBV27	CASRVGGSEQYF	TGTGCCAGCAGAGTGGGCGGGAGCGAGCAGTACTTC
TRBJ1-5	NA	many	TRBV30	CAWSLSGNQPQHF	TGTGCCTGGAGTTTGAGTGGCAATCAGCCCCAGCATTTT
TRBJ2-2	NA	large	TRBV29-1	CSVARTAANTGELFF	TGCAGCGTTGCTAGGACAGCTGCGAACACCGGGGAGCTGTTTTTT
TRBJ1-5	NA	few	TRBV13	CASSLGGRGRNQPQHF	TGTGCCAGCAGCTTAGGGGGGAGGGGTAGAAATCAGCCCCAGCATTTT
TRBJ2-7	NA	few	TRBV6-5	CASSSTYEQYF	TGTGCCAGCAGTTCGACCTACGAGCAGTACTTC
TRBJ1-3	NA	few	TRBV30	CAWATGSGGNTIYF	TGTGCCTGGGCTACAGGGAGTGGAGGAAACACCATATATTTT
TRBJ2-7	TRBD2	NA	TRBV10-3	CAISGTSVSYEQYF	TGTGCCATCAGTGGCACTAGCGTCTCCTACGAGCAGTACTTC
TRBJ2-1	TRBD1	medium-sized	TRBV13	CASSLTGGNYNEQFF	TGTGCCAGCAGCTTGACAGGGGGCAACTACAATGAGCAGTTCTTC
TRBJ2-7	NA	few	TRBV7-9	CASSSNRVYEQYF	TGTGCCAGCAGCTCAAACAGGGTCTACGAGCAGTACTTC
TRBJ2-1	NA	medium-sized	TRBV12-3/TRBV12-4	CASSEMVQPRDEQFF	TGTGCCAGCAGCGAAATGGTGCAACCGAGGGATGAGCAGTTCTTC
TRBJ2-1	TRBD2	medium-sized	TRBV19	CASSSPTSGRYNEQFF	TGTGCCAGTAGTTCCCCGACTAGCGGAAGATACAATGAGCAGTTCTTC
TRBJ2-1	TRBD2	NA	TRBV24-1	CATPTKTSRNEQFF	TGTGCCACCCCAACCAAGACTAGCAGGAATGAGCAGTTCTTC
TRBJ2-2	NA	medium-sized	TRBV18	CASSPRQNTGELFF	TGTGCCAGCTCACCACGACAGAACACCGGGGAGCTGTTTTTT
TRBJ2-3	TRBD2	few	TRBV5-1	CASRRSGGWDTQYF	TGCGCCAGCAGACGGTCGGGAGGGTGGGATACGCAGTATTTT
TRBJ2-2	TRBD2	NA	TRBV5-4	CASSSGTSGHANTGELFF	TGTGCCAGCAGCTCCGGGACTAGCGGTCACGCGAACACCGGGGAGCTGTTTTTT
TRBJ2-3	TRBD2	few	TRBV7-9	CASSGPRAGVWTDTQYF	TGTGCCAGCAGCGGCCCCAGAGCGGGAGTTTGGACAGATACGCAGTATTTT